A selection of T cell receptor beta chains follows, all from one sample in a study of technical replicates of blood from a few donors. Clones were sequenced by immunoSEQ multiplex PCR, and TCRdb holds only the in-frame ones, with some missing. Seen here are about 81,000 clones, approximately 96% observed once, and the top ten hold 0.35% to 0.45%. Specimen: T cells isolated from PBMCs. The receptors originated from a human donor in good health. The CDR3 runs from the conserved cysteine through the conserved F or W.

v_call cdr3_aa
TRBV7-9 CASSSLGEGAKNIQYF
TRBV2 CASRGTSGYEQYF
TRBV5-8 CASSWTEAYEQYF
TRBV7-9 CASSLNRGYEQYF
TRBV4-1 CASSHPQVFRGNTIYF
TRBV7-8 CASSLAGLGTDTQYF
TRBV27 CASSFGGTNYGYTF
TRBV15 CATSSGGSRSAFF
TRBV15 CAIKPVLEQYF
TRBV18 CASSPESLAKNIQYF
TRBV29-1 CSVFSVQGSAQYF
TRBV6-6 CASSYLQETQYF
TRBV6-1 CASSERDFSGNTIYF
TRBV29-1 CSSEREGTYNEQFF
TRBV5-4 CASSFGQGVTDTQYF
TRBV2 CASSEGLPGGGELFF
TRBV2 CASSSGSSYEQYF
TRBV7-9 CASSPRAGGPLNTQYF
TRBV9 CASSVGTGGRNQPQHF
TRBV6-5 CASKESHTSFEQFF
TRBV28 CASSLSWQGGHEQYF
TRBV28 CASSLSTYRGGTQYF
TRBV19 CASSPRGTGDQPQHF
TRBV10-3 CAISGRGEQYF
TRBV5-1 CASSQSGSTEAFF
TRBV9 CASSVGPLAGGPVEYF
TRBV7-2 CASSLGLGEATDTQYF
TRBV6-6 CAGTGTGGNYGYTF
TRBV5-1 CASSFRDFPYEQYF
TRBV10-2 CASSVLYSKSGTSGRSANTGELFF
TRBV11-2 CASSFSIAGYEQYF
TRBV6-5 CASSPNIHNEQFF
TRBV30 CAWRGTSGRIPDTQYF
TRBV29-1 CSVAMGQGREKLFF
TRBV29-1 CSVAALANYGYTF
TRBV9 CASSVSESGYEQYF
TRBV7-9 CASSLQGDQPQHF
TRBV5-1 CASSLIAGVDTGELFF
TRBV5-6 CASSLVQVTEAFF
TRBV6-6 CASSLSTDTQYF
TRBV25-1 CASVSGRSYEQYF
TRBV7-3 CASSLYFPTEAFF
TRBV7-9 CASSYSGQGSEKLFF
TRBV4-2 CASSQLEEKLFF
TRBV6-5 CAIGILSGANVLTF
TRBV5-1 CASSLGGRADTQYF